This T cell receptor beta chain was identified in a study of PD-L1 blockade in urothelial cancer. The protocol was immunoSEQ multiplex PCR, while the TCRdb copy is restricted to in-frame clones and leaves out a portion. Of under 130,000 clones listed, 70% to 90% are singletons. Germline values: CDR1 MNHEY, CDR2 SVGAGI. The CDR3 loop spans 15 amino acids. V was clipped by 7 bases and J by 2 bases; unmatched bases: 7. This clone was seen only once. The rearrangement uses TRBV6-5 and TRBJ2-2; 7 bases match TRBD2. The input for sequencing was PBMCs, taken around atezolizumab (anti-PD-L1) treatment. This TCR derives from a man aged 45-65 years with urothelial cancer. CDR3 coding DNA: TGTGCCAGCATCAAGGGAGGGGCCAACACCGGGGAGCTGTTTTTT. It yields the protein CASIKGGANTGELFF.